This record concerns one T cell receptor beta chain sequence. For the second PCR, which ran for about 6 to 11 cycles, a sample-barcoded 5' primer and a J-beta primer mix were used. Using its own MiXCR run on the 5' RACE reads, TCRdb lists one record per CDR3 protein. The table records about 1 million distinct CDR3 sequences, under 55% of them present only once. This specimen belongs to a study of blood T cells in healthy people across ages. In germline, CDR1 is SEHNR, CDR2 FQNEAQ (reference sequence). Trimming removed 0 bases at V and 4 bases at J, with 9 bases between. The CDR3 consists of 14 residues.

The rearrangement links TRBV7-9 to TRBJ2-5; D may be TRBD1 (5 bases). This TCR derives from a woman in her fifties or sixties in good health. Sequencing was carried out using blood. In DNA, the CDR3 is TGTGCCAGCAGCTTAGCGGCAGGGATAGAGACCCAGTACTTC. Translating it yields CASSLAAGIETQYF.